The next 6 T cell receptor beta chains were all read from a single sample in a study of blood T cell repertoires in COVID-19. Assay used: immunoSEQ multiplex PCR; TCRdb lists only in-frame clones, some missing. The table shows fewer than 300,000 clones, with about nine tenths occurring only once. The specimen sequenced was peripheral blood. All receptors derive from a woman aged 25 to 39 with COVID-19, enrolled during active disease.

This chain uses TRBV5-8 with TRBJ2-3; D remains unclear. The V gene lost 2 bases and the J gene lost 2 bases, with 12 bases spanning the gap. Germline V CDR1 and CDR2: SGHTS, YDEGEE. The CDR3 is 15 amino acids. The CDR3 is CASSFFLGDTDTQYF. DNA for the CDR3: TGTGCCAGCAGCTTCTTTCTGGGCGACACAGATACGCAGTATTTT.

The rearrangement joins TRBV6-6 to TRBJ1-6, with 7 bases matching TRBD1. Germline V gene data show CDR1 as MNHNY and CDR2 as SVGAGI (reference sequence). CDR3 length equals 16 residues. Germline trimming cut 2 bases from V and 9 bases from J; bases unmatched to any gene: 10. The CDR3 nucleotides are TGTGCCAGCAGTTACGGCGTAAACAGGGGAACTTCACCCCTCCACTTT. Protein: CASSYGVNRGTSPLHF.

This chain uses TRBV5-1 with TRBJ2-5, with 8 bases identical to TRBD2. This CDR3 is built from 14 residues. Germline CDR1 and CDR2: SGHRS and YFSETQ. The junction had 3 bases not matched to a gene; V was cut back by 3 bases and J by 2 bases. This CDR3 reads CASSWGLEQETQYF. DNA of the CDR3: TGCGCCAGCAGCTGGGGACTAGAGCAAGAGACCCAGTACTTC.

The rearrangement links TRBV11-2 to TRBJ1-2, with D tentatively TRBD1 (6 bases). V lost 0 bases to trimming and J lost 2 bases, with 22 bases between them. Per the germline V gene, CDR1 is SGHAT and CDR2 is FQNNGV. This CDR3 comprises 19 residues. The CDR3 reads CASSLEGLRGHGENYGYTF. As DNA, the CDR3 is TGTGCCAGCAGCTTAGAGGGGCTGAGGGGACACGGTGAAAACTATGGCTACACCTTC.

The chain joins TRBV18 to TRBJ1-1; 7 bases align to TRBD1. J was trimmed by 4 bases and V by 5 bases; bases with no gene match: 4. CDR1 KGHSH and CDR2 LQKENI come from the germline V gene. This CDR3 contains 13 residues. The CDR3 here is CASSEGQSTEAFF. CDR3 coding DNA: TGTGCCAGCTCAGAGGGACAGAGCACTGAAGCTTTCTTT.

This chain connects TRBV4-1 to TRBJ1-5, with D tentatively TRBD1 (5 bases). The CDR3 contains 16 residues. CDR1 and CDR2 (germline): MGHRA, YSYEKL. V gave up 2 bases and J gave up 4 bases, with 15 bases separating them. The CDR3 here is CASSQRDFAPNQPQHF. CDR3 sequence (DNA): TGCGCCAGCAGCCAAAGGGACTTTGCCCCAAATCAGCCCCAGCATTTT.